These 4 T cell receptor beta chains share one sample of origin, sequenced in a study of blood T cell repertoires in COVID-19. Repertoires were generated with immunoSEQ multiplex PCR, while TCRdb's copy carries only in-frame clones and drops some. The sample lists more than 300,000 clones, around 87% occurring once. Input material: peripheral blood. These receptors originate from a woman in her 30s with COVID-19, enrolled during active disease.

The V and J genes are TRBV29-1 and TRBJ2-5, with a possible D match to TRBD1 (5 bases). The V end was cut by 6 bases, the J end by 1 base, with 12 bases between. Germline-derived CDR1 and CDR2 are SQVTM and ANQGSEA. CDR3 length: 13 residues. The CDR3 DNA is TGCAGCGTACCGACAGACTCCCAAGAGACCCAGTACTTC. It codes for CSVPTDSQETQYF.

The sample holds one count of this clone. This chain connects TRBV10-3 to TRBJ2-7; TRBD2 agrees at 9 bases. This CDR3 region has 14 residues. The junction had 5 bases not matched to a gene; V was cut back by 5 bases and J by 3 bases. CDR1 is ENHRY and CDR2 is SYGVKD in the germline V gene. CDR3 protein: CAISTETSGYEQYF. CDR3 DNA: TGTGCCATCAGTACGGAGACTAGCGGCTACGAGCAGTACTTC.

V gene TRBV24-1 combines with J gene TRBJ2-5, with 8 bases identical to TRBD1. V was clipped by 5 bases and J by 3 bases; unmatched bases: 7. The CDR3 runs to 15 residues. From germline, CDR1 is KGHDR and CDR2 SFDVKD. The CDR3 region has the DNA TGTGCCACCAGTGGGGCAGCACAGGGGGAAGAGACCCAGTACTTC. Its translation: CATSGAAQGEETQYF.

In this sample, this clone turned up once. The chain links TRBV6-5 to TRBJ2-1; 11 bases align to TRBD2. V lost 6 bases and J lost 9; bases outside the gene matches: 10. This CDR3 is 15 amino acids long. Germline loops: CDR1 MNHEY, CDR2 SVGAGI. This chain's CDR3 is CASSLRLAGTGEQFF. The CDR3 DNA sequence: TGTGCCAGCAGCCTCCGACTAGCGGGAACCGGTGAGCAGTTCTTC.